The table lists the clone carrying this TCR beta chain with a few counts. The antigen is unknown. These data are taken from a study of T-cell memory formation after mild COVID-19. Overall study results and limits: The appearance of some responding clones in pre-infection memory suggested that cross-reactive memory joined. Mainly in CM and EM were contracting CD4+ clones; CD8+ were in EMRA. Second-wave clones that peaked on day 37 lacked confirmed SARS-CoV-2 specificity.

TCRdb re-called the 5' RACE reads with MiXCR, one entry per CDR3 protein. This repertoire shows 100,000 or so distinct CDR3 sequences, over 8.5% found once; its top ten account for about 40%. This CDR3 has 16 amino acids. Germline lookup yields CDR1 MNHEY and CDR2 SVGEGT. Trimming took 2 bases from V and 2 from J; bases not matched to a gene: 9. The sample was PBMCs or a T cell subset sorted from them (not recorded which). The chain links TRBV6-2 or TRBV6-3 to TRBJ2-7; 7 bases agree with TRBD1. The receptor was derived from a man in his late teens or twenties who had mild COVID-19 (a few samples of this study predate the infection). Cell type and time point are not known. The CDR3, as DNA: TGTGCCAGCAGTTACAGCTGGGACAGTAACCCCTACGAGCAGTACTTC. This gives the protein CASSYSWDSNPYEQYF.